Sequencing of this T cell receptor (beta chain) was carried out in a study of glioma-infiltrating T cells after dendritic cell vaccination. About the research overall: Samples are from glioblastoma patients in Phase I and II dendritic cell vaccine trials.

Sequencing used immunoSEQ multiplex PCR; TCRdb keeps in-frame clones, though not all of them. This table holds around 60,000 clones, around 85% found once. On this clone: A junction end diverges from the germline sequence, so it may reflect a read error.

Time point here: after dendritic cell vaccination, including at tumor progression/relapse. Blood PBMC samples: pre-vaccination, two weeks post third vaccination, and at tumor progression. Germline CDR1 is SGHRS and CDR2 is YFSETQ. This CDR3 comprises 16 residues. Here the sequenced sample was blood, taken after dendritic cell vaccination. J is TRBJ1-6 and V is TRBV5-1; TRBD1 might be the D (5 bases). The clonotype comes from a human donor with glioblastoma. This chain's CDR3 is CAGSLGVGVVDSPLHF. The CDR3 nucleotides are TGCGCCGGCAGCTTGGGGGTCGGGGTGGTTGATTCACCCCTCCACTTT.